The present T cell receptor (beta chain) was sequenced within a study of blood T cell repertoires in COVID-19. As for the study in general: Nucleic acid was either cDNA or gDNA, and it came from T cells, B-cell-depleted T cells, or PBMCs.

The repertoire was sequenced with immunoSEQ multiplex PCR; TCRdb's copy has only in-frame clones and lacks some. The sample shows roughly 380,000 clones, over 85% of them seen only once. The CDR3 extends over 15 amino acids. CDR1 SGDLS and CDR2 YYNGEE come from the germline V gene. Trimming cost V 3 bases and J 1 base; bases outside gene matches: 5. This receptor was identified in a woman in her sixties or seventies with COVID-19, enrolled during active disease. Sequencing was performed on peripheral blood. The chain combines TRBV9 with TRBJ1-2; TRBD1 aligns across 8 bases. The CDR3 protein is CASSARQGSNYGYTF. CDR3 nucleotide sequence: TGTGCCAGCAGCGCACGACAGGGGAGTAACTATGGCTACACCTTC.